Below are 13 T cell receptor beta chains sequenced from a single sample in a study of T cells in Graves' hyperthyroidism and ophthalmopathy. Amplified TCR beta CDR3 regions derived from RNA transcripts. The primer set for the first-round RT-PCR of the TCR CDR3 was HTBI. TCRdb fed the multiplex PCR reads into MiXCR, producing one record per CDR3 protein. The profile shows 500,000 to 650,000 distinct CDR3 sequences, roughly 14% of them singletons. The specimen sequenced was blood. These receptors originate from a woman between 50 and 59 years old with Graves' ophthalmopathy.

This clonotype was seen at least ten times. The chain joins TRBV7-2 to TRBJ1-1, with D uncertain. CDR1 is SGHTA and CDR2 is FQGNSA in the germline V gene. The CDR3 contains 15 residues. Deletions cut 5 bases from V and 1 base from J, with 14 bases between. The CDR3 is CASSRPRRGNTEAFF. CDR3 coding DNA: TGTGCCAGCAGCCGACCCCGCCGGGGGAACACTGAAGCTTTCTTT.

The chain employs TRBV12-3 or TRBV12-4 and TRBJ2-1, with no clear D. The CDR3 loop spans 11 amino acids. Trimming removed 4 bases from V and 12 bases from J, with 10 bases in between. CDR3 sequence reads: CASSSEESQFF. CDR3 nucleotide sequence: TGTGCCAGCAGTTCCGAGGAGTCGCAGTTCTTC.

This clonotype was counted a few times. The genes are TRBV4-2 and TRBJ1-2; the match to TRBD1 covers 7 bases. The CDR3 consists of 13 residues. V lost 4 bases, J lost 7 bases, and 6 bases stayed unmatched. CDR1 is LGHNA and CDR2 is YNFKEQ in the germline V gene. The DNA of the CDR3 is TGTGCCAGCAGCCGTCCAGGGGGGGCTGGCTACACCTTC. Its translation: CASSRPGGAGYTF.

The table lists this clonotype with many counts. The rearrangement uses TRBV6-2 or TRBV6-3 and TRBJ1-5; weak D call: TRBD1 (5 bases). Germline V gene lookup returns CDR1 MNHEY and CDR2 SVGEGT. Trimming removed 2 bases at V and 4 bases at J, with 12 bases between. The CDR3 consists of 15 residues. The CDR3, as DNA: TGTGCCAGCAGTTACATTCGGACATCAAATCAGCCCCAGCATTTT. This sequence encodes CASSYIRTSNQPQHF.

This clonotype was observed a few times. The chain links TRBV28 to TRBJ1-4, with TRBD1 as a possible D gene (6 bases). CDR1 is MDHEN, CDR2 SYDVKM, per germline. This CDR3 is built from 16 residues. Trimming took off 4 bases at V and 2 bases at J, with 14 bases between the two ends. CDR3 in amino acids: CASSSPRGVTNEKLFF. CDR3 DNA: TGTGCCAGCAGTTCGCCTAGGGGGGTCACTAATGAAAAACTGTTTTTT.

At least ten counts were recorded for this clonotype. Its ends do not fully match the called genes, so a read error is possible. V gene TRBV7-7 combines with J gene TRBJ2-2, with D unresolved. CDR3 length equals 15 residues. Germline V gene sequence: CDR1 SSHAT, CDR2 FNYEAQ (reference sequence). DNA of the CDR3: TGTGCTAGCAGCTTAGGCACCCCCAGCACCGGGGAGCTGTTTTTT. As protein: CASSLGTPSTGELFF.

As concerns this clonotype: A much bigger clone sits one base away, suggesting this may be a read error. This chain links TRBV6-1 with TRBJ2-5; 8 positions agree with TRBD1. With 6 bases clipped from V and 1 base from J, the junction kept 1 base outside the gene matches. Germline V lookup: CDR1 MNHNS, CDR2 SASEGT. CDR3 length: 13 amino acids. This chain's CDR3 is CASRDRVQETQYF. CDR3 nucleotides: TGTGCCAGCAGGGACAGGGTCCAAGAGACCCAGTACTTC.

This clonotype was picked up many times. V is TRBV11-3 and J is TRBJ2-1; possible D gene TRBD2, 5 bases. V gave up 4 bases and J gave up 10 bases, with 11 bases separating them. CDR3 length: 12 residues. Per the germline V gene, CDR1 is SGHNT and CDR2 is YENEEA. CDR3 nucleotides: TGTGCCAGCAGCTGGGAGTACGGGGAGCAGTTCTTC. Amino acids: CASSWEYGEQFF.

This clonotype came up many times. The chain uses TRBV19 and TRBJ2-5, with D perhaps assigned TRBD1 or TRBD2 (6 bases each). Trimming stripped 10 bases from V and 5 bases from J, with 17 bases between. The CDR3 loop spans 13 amino acids. Germline CDR1 and CDR2: LNHDA and SQIVND (reference sequence). CDR3 DNA sequence: TGTGCCACCAAAGGGGGGTCGCGGGAGACCCAGTACTTC. Its protein is CATKGGSRETQYF.

This clonotype was seen ten or more times. This chain connects TRBV12-3 or TRBV12-4 to TRBJ1-5; weak D call: TRBD1 (6 bases). CDR3 length equals 17 residues. V was pared by 4 bases and J by 5 bases, with 21 bases between. The CDR3 DNA reads as TGTGCCAGCAGTTCCAGGGGCTCGCGGGGACAATATCAGCCCCAGCATTTT. Amino acid sequence: CASSSRGSRGQYQPQHF.

This clonotype was counted many times. The chain employs TRBV14 and TRBJ2-1, with 8 nucleotides matching TRBD2. J gave up 6 bases and V 1 base, and 5 bases lay outside the gene matches. The CDR3 consists of 15 residues. The germline gives CDR1 SGHDN, CDR2 FVKESK. CDR3 in amino acids: CASSQVGLVFNEQFF. In nucleotides, the CDR3 is TGTGCCAGCAGCCAAGTGGGACTAGTGTTCAATGAGCAGTTCTTC. Full variable domain (outside the CDR3, taken from reference TRBV14 and TRBJ2-1): EAGVTQFPSHSVIEKGQTVTLRCDPISGHDNLYWYRRVMGKEIKFLLHFVKESKQDESGMPNNRFLAERTGGTYSTLKVQPAELEDSGVYFCASSQVGLVFNEQFFGPGTRLTVL.

This sequence joins TRBV29-1 and TRBJ2-3; D uncertain. V lost 3 bases and J lost 7, with 5 bases in between. This CDR3 region has 10 residues. Germline loops: CDR1 SQVTM, CDR2 ANQGSEA. The DNA for the CDR3 is TGCAGCGTTGACAGAAATACGCAGTATTTT. It specifies CSVDRNTQYF.

This clonotype was seen more than once but under ten times. V is TRBV20-1 and J is TRBJ1-1, with 8 bases fitting TRBD1. Germline V CDR1 and CDR2: DFQATT, SNEGSKA (reference sequence). V trimming: 1 base; J trimming: 1 base; junction bases outside the gene matches: 2. This CDR3 is built from 14 residues. The DNA for the CDR3 is TGCAGTGCTAGAGCCAGGGGGCCGAACACTGAAGCTTTCTTT. Translated: CSARARGPNTEAFF.